Presented here are 20 T cell receptor beta chains from one specimen sequenced in a study of shared clonotypes between healthy human individuals (dated by TCRdb to the early 2020s). CD8 naive samples were CD45RO-negative cells positively selected for CCR7, giving a CD45RA+CCR7+ population that excluded TemRA cells. The method behind the library was the immunoSEQ multiplex PCR assay. In TCRdb, the immuneACCESS table is reduced to in-frame sequences with V and J assigned. These tables do not hold every clone; where another copy was compared, an unresolved V gene accounts for under half, and the others remain unexplained. Present in this sample are about 680,000 clones, under 95% of which were seen just once. Clones ranked in the top ten supply 20% to 25% of the sample. The sample was naive CD8+ T cells sorted from blood. What this sample's cell subset or site label stands for: CD45RA+CCR7+. All receptors derive from a man between 25 and 39 years old in good health.

The chain has TRBV19 and TRBJ2-1; the D is unclear. Germline lookup yields CDR1 LNHDA and CDR2 SQIVND (reference sequence). The CDR3 has 12 amino acids. Trimming pared 5 bases from V and 6 bases from J, leaving 8 bases between. The CDR3 coding sequence is TGTGCCAGTAGTCCGACATTCAATGAGCAGTTCTTC. This gives the protein CASSPTFNEQFF.

The chain has TRBV19 and TRBJ2-7, with a weak D call TRBD2 (7 bases). Germline V gene lookup returns CDR1 LNHDA and CDR2 SQIVND (reference sequence). There are 15 residues in the CDR3. Deletions cut 4 bases from V and 3 bases from J, with 16 bases between. Here the CDR3 DNA reads TGTGCCAGTAGTACGTCTAGCGGAGGGGGCTACGAGCAGTACTTC. The encoded protein is CASSTSSGGGYEQYF.

The V gene is TRBV6-5, the J gene TRBJ2-3; 9 nucleotides match TRBD2. With V trimmed by 4 bases and J by 3 bases, 8 bases remained unmatched. Germline V CDR1 and CDR2: MNHEY, SVGAGI. This CDR3 has 16 residues. The CDR3: CASSSSTSGVTDTQYF. DNA of the CDR3: TGTGCCAGCAGTTCCTCGACTAGCGGAGTTACAGATACGCAGTATTTT.

The chain joins TRBV2 to TRBJ1-1; D unresolved. V lost 7 bases and J 0 bases, leaving 9 bases between the germline ends. This CDR3 spans 13 amino acids. From germline, CDR1 is SNHLY and CDR2 FYNNEI. The CDR3 DNA is TGTGCCAGCATTGACGCCGTGAACACTGAAGCTTTCTTT. Translation: CASIDAVNTEAFF. Drawing the rest from reference TRBV2 and TRBJ1-1, the complete variable domain is EPEVTQTPSHQVTQMGQEVILRCVPISNHLYFYWYRQILGQKVEFLVSFYNNEISEKSEIFDDQFSVERPDGSNFTLKIRSTKLEDSAMYFCASIDAVNTEAFFGQGTRLTVV.

The V gene is TRBV7-8, the J gene TRBJ2-7; 9 bases match TRBD2. The CDR3 is made up of 15 amino acids. With V trimmed by 3 bases and J by 5 bases, 8 bases remained unmatched. CDR1 is SGHVS and CDR2 is FQNEAQ in the germline V gene. CDR3 sequence reads: CASSLVTSGFHEQYF. DNA of the CDR3: TGTGCCAGCAGCTTGGTGACTAGCGGATTCCACGAGCAGTACTTC.

The J gene is TRBJ2-7, the V gene TRBV4-1, with 11 nucleotides matching TRBD2. This CDR3 is 17 amino acids long. The germline gives CDR1 MGHRA, CDR2 YSYEKL. Trimming cost V 3 bases and J 2 bases; bases outside gene matches: 9. The CDR3 nucleotides read TGCGCCAGCAGCCAGGCTGAGGGACTAGCGGCCGCCTACGAGCAGTACTTC. Protein sequence: CASSQAEGLAAAYEQYF.

The rearrangement links TRBV6-5 to TRBJ2-1, with 11 bases lining up with TRBD1. The V gene end was trimmed by 4 bases and the J gene end by 9 bases; junction bases not matched to a gene: 5. This CDR3 contains 14 residues. Germline V lookup: CDR1 MNHEY, CDR2 SVGAGI. The CDR3 protein is CASSWGQGESEQFF. The CDR3 DNA reads TGTGCCAGCAGTTGGGGACAGGGGGAGAGTGAGCAGTTCTTC.

The chain couples TRBV28 to TRBJ2-1; possibly TRBD1 for D (6 bases). The CDR3 is 15 amino acids. Between the trimmed V and J ends, which lost 3 bases and 4 bases, there was a span of 13 bases. Germline CDR1 MDHEN, CDR2 SYDVKM. The CDR3 sequence: CASSFGLQGYNEQFF. The CDR3 DNA reads as TGTGCCAGCAGTTTCGGGTTACAGGGTTACAATGAGCAGTTCTTC.

The J gene is TRBJ2-7, the V gene TRBV7-6; D is perhaps TRBD1 (5 bases). Trimming pared 1 base from V and 2 bases from J, leaving 15 bases between. The CDR3 has 16 residues. CDR1 is SGHVS, CDR2 FNYEAQ, per germline. CDR3 amino acids: CASSLEFAGLAYEQYF. CDR3 DNA sequence: TGTGCCAGCAGCTTAGAATTCGCAGGGTTGGCCTACGAGCAGTACTTC.

Comments on this clone: Other DNA sequences of this sample code for an identical CDR3. This chain joins TRBV27 and TRBJ2-7; possibly TRBD1 or TRBD2 for D (5 bases each). The CDR3 is made up of 13 amino acids. Trimming cost V 2 bases and J 2 bases, with 7 bases left between them. Per germline, CDR1 MNHEY and CDR2 SMNVEV (reference sequence). The CDR3 DNA is TGTGCCAGCAGTTTAAGGGGAGCCTACGAGCAGTACTTC. This sequence encodes CASSLRGAYEQYF.

The rearrangement uses TRBV7-9 and TRBJ2-7; no firm D call. The V gene's germline CDR1 is SEHNR and CDR2 FQNEAQ (reference sequence). Trimming removed 5 bases from V and 3 bases from J, with 11 bases in between. The CDR3 length is 13 residues. The CDR3 loop is CASSTRAGYEQYF. The CDR3 bases are TGTGCCAGCAGCACAAGGGCCGGCTACGAGCAGTACTTC.

This chain links TRBV27 with TRBJ2-7, with TRBD2 matching over 9 bases. The CDR3 extends over 15 amino acids. V shed 2 bases, J shed 3 bases, and the junction held 5 bases outside the gene matches. The germline V gene has CDR1 MNHEY and CDR2 SMNVEV (reference sequence). The chain's CDR3 is CASSLTPSGNYEQYF. Written as DNA, the CDR3 is TGTGCCAGCAGTTTAACGCCTAGCGGGAACTACGAGCAGTACTTC.

The V and J genes are TRBV7-9 and TRBJ2-3; 7 bases map to TRBD2. The CDR3 runs 17 residues. V dropped 1 base and J dropped 2; count of bases not matched to a gene: 9. Germline V gene sequence: CDR1 SEHNR, CDR2 FQNEAQ (reference sequence). The CDR3 reads CASSLVTSGMHTDTQYF. As DNA, the CDR3 is TGTGCCAGCAGCTTAGTAACCAGCGGGATGCACACAGATACGCAGTATTTT. Based on the CDR3 plus reference TRBV7-9 and TRBJ2-3, the full variable domain is DTGVSQNPRHKITKRGQNVTFRCDPISEHNRLYWYRQTLGQGPEFLTYFQNEAQLEKSRLLSDRFSAERPKGSFSTLEIQRTEQGDSAMYLCASSLVTSGMHTDTQYFGPGTRLTVL.

This chain uses TRBV27 with TRBJ2-7; TRBD2 agrees at 12 bases. This CDR3 has 13 amino acids. The ends lost 8 bases at V and 3 bases at J; junction bases unmatched: 2. Germline V gives CDR1 MNHEY, CDR2 SMNVEV (reference sequence). This chain's CDR3 is CASQGLAGYEQYF. The CDR3 bases are TGTGCCAGCCAGGGACTAGCGGGCTACGAGCAGTACTTC.

This clone was recorded once. V usage is TRBV4-1 and J usage is TRBJ2-7; 7 nucleotides align to TRBD1. The CDR3 runs to 16 residues. V dropped 3 bases and J dropped 2; count of bases not matched to a gene: 10. Germline CDR1 reads MGHRA; CDR2 reads YSYEKL. CDR3 bases: TGCGCCAGCAGCCACCCCCCGGACAGGCCTCCCTACGAGCAGTACTTC. Protein sequence: CASSHPPDRPPYEQYF.

The CDR3 protein is CASSFRLAGRDEQFF. The CDR3 DNA is TGTGCCAGCAGTTTTAGACTAGCGGGAAGGGATGAGCAGTTCTTC. The chain couples TRBV27 to TRBJ2-1; 11 positions agree with TRBD2. CDR1 is MNHEY and CDR2 is SMNVEV in the germline V gene (reference sequence). Trimming removed 3 bases from V and 8 bases from J; junction bases left unmatched: 6. The CDR3 totals 15 residues.

J is TRBJ2-1 and V is TRBV11-3; TRBD2 aligns across 11 bases. The CDR3 covers 17 residues. The germline gives CDR1 SGHNT, CDR2 YENEEA. Germline trimming cut 5 bases from V and 5 bases from J; bases unmatched to any gene: 11. CDR3 bases: TGTGCCAGCAGCCACGGACTAGCGGGCCACGGCGACAATGAGCAGTTCTTC. It specifies CASSHGLAGHGDNEQFF.

The chain recombines TRBV9 with TRBJ2-2; no clear D. V was pared by 3 bases and J by 6 bases, with 6 bases between. This CDR3 spans 12 amino acids. Germline assignment: CDR1 SGDLS and CDR2 YYNGEE. The CDR3 nucleotides read TGTGCCAGCAGCGCCCCCGCCGGGGAGCTGTTTTTT. As protein: CASSAPAGELFF.

The V gene is TRBV27, the J gene TRBJ1-1, with D possibly TRBD1 on 5 matching bases. V shed 0 bases and J shed 5 bases, with 13 bases lying between them. Germline CDR1 reads MNHEY; CDR2 reads SMNVEV (reference sequence). This CDR3 spans 15 amino acids. Here the CDR3 reads CASSLSWGGGTEAFF. CDR3 nucleotide sequence: TGTGCCAGCAGTTTATCGTGGGGGGGTGGGACTGAAGCTTTCTTT.

The chain links TRBV14 to TRBJ2-7; D is uncertain. V dropped 0 bases and J dropped 3 bases, with 18 bases sitting between them. This CDR3 spans 17 amino acids. Per the germline V gene, CDR1 is SGHDN and CDR2 is FVKESK. The CDR3 region has the DNA TGTGCCAGCAGCCAAGATCCGTGGGGAAGAATGGACTACGAGCAGTACTTC. This sequence encodes CASSQDPWGRMDYEQYF.